This T cell receptor beta chain was identified during a study of OX40 agonist ivuxolimab in advanced cancers. Study-wide context: Eligibility rules accepted prior anti-PD-1, anti-PD-L1 or anti-CTLA-4 therapy, and around 44% had some.

Per germline, CDR1 SGHKS and CDR2 YYEKEE (reference sequence). This CDR3 region has 16 residues. V was pared by 0 bases and J by 1 base, with 12 bases between. Systemic immunosuppression or autoimmune disease history was grounds to exclude patients. This clone was seen only once. Profiled with immunoSEQ multiplex PCR; TCRdb holds only in-frame clones, not every one. The sample shows about 77,000 clones, 65% to 90% of them seen only once. The chain joins TRBV5-5 to TRBJ2-3; D could derive from TRBD1 or TRBD2 (5 bases each). The clonotype comes from an adult with an advanced solid tumor such as melanoma, head and neck, liver or kidney cancer. Sample: CD4+ or CD8+ T cells sorted from blood, taken in a trial of the OX40 agonist ivuxolimab. The CDR3 loop is CASSLAAGTRTDTQYF. The CDR3 nucleotides read TGTGCCAGCAGCTTGGCGGCAGGGACCCGCACAGATACGCAGTATTTT.